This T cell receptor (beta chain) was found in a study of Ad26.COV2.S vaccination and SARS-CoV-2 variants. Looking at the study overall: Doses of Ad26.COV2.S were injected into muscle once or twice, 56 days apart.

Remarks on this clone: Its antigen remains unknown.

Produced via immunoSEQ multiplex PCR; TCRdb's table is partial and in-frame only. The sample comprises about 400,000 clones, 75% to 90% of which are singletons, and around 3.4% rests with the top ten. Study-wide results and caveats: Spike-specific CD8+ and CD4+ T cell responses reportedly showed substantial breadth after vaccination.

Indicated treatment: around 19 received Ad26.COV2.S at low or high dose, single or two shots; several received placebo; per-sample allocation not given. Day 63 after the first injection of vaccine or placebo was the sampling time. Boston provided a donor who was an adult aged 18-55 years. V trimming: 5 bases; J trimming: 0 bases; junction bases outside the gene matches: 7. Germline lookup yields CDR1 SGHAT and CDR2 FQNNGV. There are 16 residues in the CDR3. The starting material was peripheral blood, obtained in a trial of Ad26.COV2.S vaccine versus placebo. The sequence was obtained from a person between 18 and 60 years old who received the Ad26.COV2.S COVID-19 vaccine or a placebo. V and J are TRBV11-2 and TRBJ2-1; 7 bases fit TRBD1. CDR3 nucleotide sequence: TGTGCCAGCAGCCCAAGGACAGGAAGCTCCTACAATGAGCAGTTCTTC. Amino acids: CASSPRTGSSYNEQFF.